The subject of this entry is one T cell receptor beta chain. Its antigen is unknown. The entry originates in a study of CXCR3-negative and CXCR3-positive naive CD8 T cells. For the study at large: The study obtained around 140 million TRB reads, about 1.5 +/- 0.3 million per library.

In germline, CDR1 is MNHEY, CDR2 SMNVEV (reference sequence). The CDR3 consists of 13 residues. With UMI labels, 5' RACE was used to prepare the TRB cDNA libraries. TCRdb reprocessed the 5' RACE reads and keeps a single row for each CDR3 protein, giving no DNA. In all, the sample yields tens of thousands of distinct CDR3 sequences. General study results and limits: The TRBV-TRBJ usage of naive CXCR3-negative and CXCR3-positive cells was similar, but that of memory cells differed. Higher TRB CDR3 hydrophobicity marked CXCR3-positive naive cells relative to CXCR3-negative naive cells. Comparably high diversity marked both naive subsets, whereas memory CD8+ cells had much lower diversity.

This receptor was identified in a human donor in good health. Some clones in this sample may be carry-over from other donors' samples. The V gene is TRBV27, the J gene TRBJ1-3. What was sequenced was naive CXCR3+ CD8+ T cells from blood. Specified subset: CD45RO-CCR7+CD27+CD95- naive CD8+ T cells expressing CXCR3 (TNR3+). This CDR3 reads CASSFTAGNTIYF.